The table lists the clone carrying this T cell receptor beta chain with many counts. The target antigen is unknown. The sample belongs to a study of Graves' ophthalmopathy and Graves' hyperthyroidism. As for the study in general: Stable hyperthyroidism meant no progression to ophthalmopathy within 18 months of follow-up. Findings and caveats of the study: Prediction of ophthalmopathy progression reached 70.59% sensitivity and about 72% specificity.

The CDR3 has 16 amino acids. Germline V lookup: CDR1 LNHDA, CDR2 SQIVND (reference sequence). V dropped 6 bases and J dropped 2; count of bases not matched to a gene: 10. As the template, RNA transcripts were used to amplify TCR beta CDR3 regions. HTBI primers primed a first-round RT-PCR, and a second-round multiplex PCR followed. Using its own MiXCR run on the multiplex PCR reads, TCRdb lists one record per CDR3 protein. This sample has around 1.1 million distinct CDR3 sequences, with 35% to 40% found just once. Input material: peripheral blood or thyroid tissue (not recorded which). The rearrangement links TRBV19 to TRBJ1-2, with 9 nucleotides matching TRBD1. The receptor comes from an adult man with Graves' hyperthyroidism. CDR3 amino acids: CASRSRGQGINYGYTF. The CDR3 DNA reads as TGTGCCAGTAGGTCGAGGGGACAGGGAATAAACTATGGCTACACCTTC.